A single sample is the source of the 18 T cell receptor beta chains below, sequenced in a study of molecular identifiers for immune sequencing clone quantification (dated by TCRdb to the late 2010s). Libraries were made using PCR. TCRdb lists the instrument as Illumina HiSeq 4000. TCRdb ran its own pipeline on the public reads, namely fastp trimming at Q25 and MiXCR clone calling, and kept in-frame beta chains. For every CDR3 protein sequence, its rows merge into one entry that carries the most common genes and DNA. This sample holds about 640,000 distinct CDR3 sequences; 15% to 20% were observed only once. Around 0.86% of the sample is taken by the ten largest. Sequencing input: naive CD8+ T cells from blood, with Jurkat cell RNA spiked in. What this sample's cell subset or site label stands for: FACS-sorted CD8+CD4-CCR7+CD45RA+ naive T cells. The source of these receptors is a human donor in good health. Some libraries in this study had Jurkat cell RNA spiked in.

The chain combines TRBV5-6 with TRBJ2-2; D perhaps matches TRBD2 (7 bases). Looked up from germline, CDR1 is SGHDT and CDR2 is YYEEEE. The CDR3 is 18 residues long. With 3 bases removed from V and 6 bases from J, the gap between germline ends came to 24 bases. Written as DNA, the CDR3 is TGTGCCAGCAGCTGGGATCAGAGTCGGGGGGCCGGCGCCGGGGAGCTGTTTTTT. Its protein is CASSWDQSRGAGAGELFF.

The sample holds many counts of this clonotype. The J gene is TRBJ2-3, the V gene TRBV7-9; 7 bases match TRBD1. Germline loops: CDR1 SEHNR, CDR2 FQNEAQ (reference sequence). The CDR3 has 16 residues. Trimming cost V 6 bases and J 3 bases; bases outside gene matches: 12. The CDR3 reads CASRGDTGDATDTQYF. The DNA for the CDR3 is TGTGCCAGCAGGGGGGATACAGGGGATGCTACAGATACGCAGTATTTT. Filled out from reference TRBV7-9 and TRBJ2-3, the complete variable domain reads DTGVSQNPRHKITKRGQNVTFRCDPISEHNRLYWYRQTLGQGPEFLTYFQNEAQLEKSRLLSDRFSAERPKGSFSTLEIQRTEQGDSAMYLCASRGDTGDATDTQYFGPGTRLTVL.

This clonotype was counted only a few times. CDR3 coding DNA: TGTGCCAGCTCACTTCTTAGCGGGGGGGCCGGCACAGATACGCAGTATTTT. Translated: CASSLLSGGAGTDTQYF. The rearrangement links TRBV18 to TRBJ2-3; 11 nucleotides match TRBD2. CDR1 KGHSH and CDR2 LQKENI come from the germline V gene. The J segment lost 1 base and the V segment lost 4 bases, leaving 7 bases of the junction unmatched. This CDR3 region has 17 residues. The full variable domain, rest sourced from reference TRBV18 and TRBJ2-3, is NAGVMQNPRHLVRRRGQEARLRCSPMKGHSHVYWYRQLPEEGLKFMVYLQKENIIDESGMPKERFSAEFPKEGPSILRIQQVVRGDSAAYFCASSLLSGGAGTDTQYFGPGTRLTVL.

CDR3 protein: CASSQDKNLYEQYF. The DNA of the CDR3 is TGCGCCAGCAGCCAAGATAAAAACCTGTACGAGCAGTACTTC. The rearrangement links TRBV4-3 to TRBJ2-7; D unclear. Germline assignment: CDR1 LGHNA and CDR2 YSLEER. The CDR3 loop spans 14 amino acids. The V gene lost 0 bases and the J gene lost 4 bases, with 10 bases spanning the gap.

This chain links TRBV21-1 with TRBJ2-5; TRBD1 is the table's D call and was not checked against the DNA. TRBV21-1 is deemed a pseudogene. This CDR3 contains 15 residues. The CDR3 is CASSKRQVNNETQYF. In DNA, the CDR3 is TGTGCCAGCAGCAAGAGACAGGTCAATAACGAGACCCAGTACTTC.

There are many counts of this clonotype. V usage is TRBV28 and J usage is TRBJ1-1; weak D call: TRBD1 (5 bases). From germline, CDR1 is MDHEN and CDR2 SYDVKM. This CDR3 comprises 14 residues. V lost 3 bases to trimming and J lost 4 bases, with 12 bases between them. The CDR3 here is CASSLRGDSTEAFF. The CDR3, as DNA: TGTGCCAGCAGTTTGCGGGGGGACTCCACTGAAGCTTTCTTT.

This clonotype was seen ten or more times. V is TRBV20-1 and J is TRBJ2-7; the match to TRBD2 covers 8 bases. The junction had 15 bases not matched to a gene; V was cut back by 7 bases and J by 4 bases. Germline V gene data show CDR1 as DFQATT and CDR2 as SNEGSKA (reference sequence). The CDR3 consists of 15 residues. CDR3 sequence: CSVSYSGSVSYEQYF. The CDR3 nucleotides read TGCAGTGTTAGCTACAGCGGGAGTGTTTCATACGAGCAGTACTTC.

This chain joins TRBV9 and TRBJ2-5, with TRBD1 matching 7 bases. Germline CDR1 is SGDLS and CDR2 is YYNGEE. This CDR3 contains 16 residues. Trimming cost V 4 bases and J 1 base; bases outside gene matches: 10. CDR3 in amino acids: CASSLTAGGVQETQYF. For the CDR3, the DNA is TGTGCCAGCAGCCTTACGGCAGGGGGAGTCCAAGAGACCCAGTACTTC.

This clonotype was found a few times. The chain recombines TRBV9 with TRBJ1-1; D ambiguous. V lost 1 base to trimming and J lost 4 bases, with 8 bases between them. This CDR3 has 13 residues. Germline V gene data show CDR1 as SGDLS and CDR2 as YYNGEE. The CDR3 DNA is TGTGCCAGCAGCGTATGGGTGGGCACTGAAGCTTTCTTT. The encoded protein is CASSVWVGTEAFF.

The rearrangement links TRBV30 to TRBJ1-2, with D possibly TRBD1 on 6 matching bases. This CDR3 has 13 residues. With 5 bases removed from V and 7 bases from J, the gap between germline ends came to 17 bases. Looked up from germline, CDR1 is GTSNPN and CDR2 is SVGIG (reference sequence). The CDR3 DNA reads as TGTGCCTGGTCCGCCGTTTTGGGGGCTGGCTACACCTTC. Its translation: CAWSAVLGAGYTF.

There are many counts of this clonotype. The CDR3: CASSQSGWPYEQYF. The CDR3 DNA is TGTGCCAGCAGCCAGAGCGGGTGGCCCTACGAGCAGTACTTC. The chain links TRBV7-9 to TRBJ2-7, with a tentative D call TRBD2 (6 bases). Germline-derived CDR1 and CDR2 are SEHNR and FQNEAQ (reference sequence). The CDR3 contains 14 residues. The V gene lost 5 bases and the J gene lost 2 bases, with 13 bases spanning the gap.

This clonotype appeared many times. The chain carries TRBV29-1 and TRBJ2-7; D is possibly TRBD1 (5 bases). The CDR3 is 12 amino acids. In germline, CDR1 is SQVTM, CDR2 ANQGSEA. The V end was cut by 6 bases, the J end by 6 bases, with 15 bases between. The CDR3 nucleotides are TGCAGCGTGGCCGGAGCTAGGGGCGAGCAGTACTTC. It translates to CSVAGARGEQYF.

A word on this clonotype: It may be a read error: a sequence one base away is much more abundant. The J gene is TRBJ2-7, the V gene TRBV5-3; weak D call: TRBD1 (5 bases). TRBV5-3 is an open reading frame, and its role is uncertain. V was pared by 10 bases and J by 6 bases, with 23 bases between. The CDR3 covers 14 residues. CDR3 nucleotides: TGTGCCGGCAGCTTGTCAGGGAAGGCTTCCGAGCAGTACTTC. This gives the protein CAGSLSGKASEQYF.

Comment on this clonotype: A much larger clone lies a single base off, so this may be a read error. The V call is TRBV5-4, the J call TRBJ1-1; D not resolved. CDR1 SGHNT and CDR2 YYREEE come from the germline V gene (reference sequence). There are 12 residues in the CDR3. Here the CDR3 reads CASTQLSGEASF. CDR3 coding DNA: TGTGCCAGCACCCAGTTATCGGGTGAAGCTTCCTTT.

As to this clonotype: Possible read error: a much larger clone is one base away. The chain recombines TRBV5-6 with TRBJ1-1; TRBD1 might be the D (6 bases). This CDR3 comprises 13 residues. Deletions cut 4 bases from V and 11 bases from J, with 18 bases between. In germline, CDR1 is SGHDT, CDR2 YYEEEE. CDR3 DNA: TGTGCCAGCAGCATCTTCGGGGGCCTTGAGGCTTTCTTT. It encodes CASSIFGGLEAFF.

As concerns this clonotype: The junction and the germline gene differ at one end; a read error may be behind it. This rearrangement joins TRBV6-4 to TRBJ1-5; maybe TRBD1 (6 bases). The CDR3 spans 15 residues. The V gene's germline CDR1 is MRHNA and CDR2 SNTAGT. CDR3 in DNA: TGTGCCGGCAGTTGCCGGGACAATAGCAATCAGCCCCAGCATTTT. It translates to CAGSCRDNSNQPQHF.

This chain joins TRBV19 and TRBJ1-2; tentative D call: TRBD1 (5 bases). The CDR3 spans 14 residues. CDR1 and CDR2 from the germline V gene are LNHDA and SQIVND (reference sequence). V dropped 5 bases and J dropped 3 bases, with 13 bases sitting between them. The CDR3 is CASSWDSRDYGYTF. As DNA, the CDR3 is TGTGCCAGTAGTTGGGATTCCAGGGACTATGGCTACACCTTC.

The chain couples TRBV11-2 to TRBJ2-7; TRBD1 matches at 7 bases. V dropped 2 bases and J dropped 5; count of bases not matched to a gene: 3. From germline, CDR1 is SGHAT and CDR2 FQNNGV. CDR3 size: 13 residues. The DNA of the CDR3 is TGTGCCAGCAGCTTAACAGGGGCCCACGAGCAGTACTTC. Translation gives CASSLTGAHEQYF.